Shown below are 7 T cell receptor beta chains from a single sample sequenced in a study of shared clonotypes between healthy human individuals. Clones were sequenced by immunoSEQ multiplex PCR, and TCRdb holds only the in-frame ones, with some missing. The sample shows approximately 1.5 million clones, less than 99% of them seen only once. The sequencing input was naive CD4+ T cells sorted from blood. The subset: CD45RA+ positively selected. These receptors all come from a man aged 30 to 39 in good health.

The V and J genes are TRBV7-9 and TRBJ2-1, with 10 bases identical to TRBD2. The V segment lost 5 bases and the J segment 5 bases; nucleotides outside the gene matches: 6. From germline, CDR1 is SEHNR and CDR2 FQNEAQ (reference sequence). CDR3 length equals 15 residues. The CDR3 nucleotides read TGTGCCAGCAGCCAACGACTAGCGGGCCACAATGAGCAGTTCTTC. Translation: CASSQRLAGHNEQFF.

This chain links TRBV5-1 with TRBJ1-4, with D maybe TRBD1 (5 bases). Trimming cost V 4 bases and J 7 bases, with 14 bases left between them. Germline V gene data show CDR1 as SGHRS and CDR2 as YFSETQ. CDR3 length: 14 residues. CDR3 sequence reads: CASSQGVVGEKLFF. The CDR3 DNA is TGCGCCAGCAGCCAAGGGGTGGTGGGTGAAAAACTGTTTTTT.

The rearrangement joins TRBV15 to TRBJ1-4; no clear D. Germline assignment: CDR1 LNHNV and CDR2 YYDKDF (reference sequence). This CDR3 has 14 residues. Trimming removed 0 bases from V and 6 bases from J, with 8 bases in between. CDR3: CATSRDGSHEKLFF. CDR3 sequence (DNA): TGTGCCACCAGCAGAGACGGATCTCATGAAAAACTGTTTTTT.

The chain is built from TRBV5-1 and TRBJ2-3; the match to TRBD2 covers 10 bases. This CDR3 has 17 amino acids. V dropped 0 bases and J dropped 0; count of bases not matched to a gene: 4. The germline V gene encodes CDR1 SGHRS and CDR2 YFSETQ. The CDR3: CASSLGPSGSSTDTQYF. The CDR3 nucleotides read TGCGCCAGCAGCTTGGGGCCTAGCGGGAGTAGCACAGATACGCAGTATTTT.

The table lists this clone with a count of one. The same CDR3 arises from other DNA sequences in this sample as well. CDR3 region: CSGAGGETQYF. CDR3 sequence (DNA): TGCAGTGGTGCGGGAGGGGAGACCCAGTACTTC. This chain uses TRBV20-1 with TRBJ2-5; TRBD2 agrees at 9 bases. The CDR3 spans 11 residues. Germline V gene lookup returns CDR1 DFQATT and CDR2 SNEGSKA (reference sequence). The V and J ends lost 7 bases and 5 bases, in that order; junction bases with no gene match: 2.

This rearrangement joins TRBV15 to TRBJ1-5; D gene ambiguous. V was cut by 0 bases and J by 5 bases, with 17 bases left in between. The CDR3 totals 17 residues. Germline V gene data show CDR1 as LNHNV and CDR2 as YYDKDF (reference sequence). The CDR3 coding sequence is TGTGCCACCAGCAGAGATGCTTCTGCAGCCCGGGATCAGCCCCAGCATTTT. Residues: CATSRDASAARDQPQHF.

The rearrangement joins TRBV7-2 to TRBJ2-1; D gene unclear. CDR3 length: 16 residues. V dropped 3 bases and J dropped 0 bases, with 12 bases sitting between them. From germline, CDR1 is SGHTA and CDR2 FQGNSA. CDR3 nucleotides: TGTGCCAGCAGCTTTAGAGGAAAAAGCTCCTACAATGAGCAGTTCTTC. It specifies CASSFRGKSSYNEQFF. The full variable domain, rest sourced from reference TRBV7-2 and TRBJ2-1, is GAGVSQSPSNKVTEKGKDVELRCDPISGHTALYWYRQSLGQGLEFLIYFQGNSAPDKSGLPSDRFSAERTGGSVSTLTIQRTQQEDSAVYLCASSFRGKSSYNEQFFGPGTRLTVL.